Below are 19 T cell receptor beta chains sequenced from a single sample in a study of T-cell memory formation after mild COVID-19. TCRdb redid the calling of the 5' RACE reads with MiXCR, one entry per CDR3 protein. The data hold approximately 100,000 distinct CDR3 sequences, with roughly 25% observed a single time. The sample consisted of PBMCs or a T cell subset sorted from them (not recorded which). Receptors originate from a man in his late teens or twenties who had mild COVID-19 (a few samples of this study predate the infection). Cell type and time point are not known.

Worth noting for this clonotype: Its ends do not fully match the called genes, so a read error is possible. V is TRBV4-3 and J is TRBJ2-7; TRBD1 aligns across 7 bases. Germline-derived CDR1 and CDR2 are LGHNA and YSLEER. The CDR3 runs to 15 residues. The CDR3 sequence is CSSSQGRTGAYEQYF. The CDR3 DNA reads TGCTCCAGCAGCCAAGGTCGGACAGGCGCCTACGAGCAGTACTTC.

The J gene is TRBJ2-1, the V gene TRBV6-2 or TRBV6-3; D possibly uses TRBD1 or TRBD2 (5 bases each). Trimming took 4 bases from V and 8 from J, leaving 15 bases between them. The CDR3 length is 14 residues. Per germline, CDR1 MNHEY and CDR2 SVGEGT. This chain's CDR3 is CASSWGRRSDEQFF. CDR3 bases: TGTGCCAGCAGTTGGGGACGAAGGTCTGATGAGCAGTTCTTC.

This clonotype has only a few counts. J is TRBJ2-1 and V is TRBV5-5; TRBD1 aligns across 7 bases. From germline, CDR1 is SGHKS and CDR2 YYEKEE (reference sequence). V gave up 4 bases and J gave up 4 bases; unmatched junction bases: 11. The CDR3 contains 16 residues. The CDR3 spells CASSPQGLRWYNEQFF. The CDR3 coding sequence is TGTGCCAGCAGCCCACAGGGGCTGAGGTGGTACAATGAGCAGTTCTTC.

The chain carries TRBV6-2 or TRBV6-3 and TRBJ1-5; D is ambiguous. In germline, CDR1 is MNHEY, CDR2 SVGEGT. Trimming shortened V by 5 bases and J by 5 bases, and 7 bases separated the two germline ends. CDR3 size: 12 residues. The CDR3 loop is CASSKTDQPQHF. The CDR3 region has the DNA TGTGCCAGCAGTAAAACCGATCAGCCCCAGCATTTT.

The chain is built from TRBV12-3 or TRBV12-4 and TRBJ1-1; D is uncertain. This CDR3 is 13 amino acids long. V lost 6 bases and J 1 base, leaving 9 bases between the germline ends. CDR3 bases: TGTGCCAGCAGAATTGGATGGAACACTGAAGCTTTCTTT. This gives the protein CASRIGWNTEAFF.

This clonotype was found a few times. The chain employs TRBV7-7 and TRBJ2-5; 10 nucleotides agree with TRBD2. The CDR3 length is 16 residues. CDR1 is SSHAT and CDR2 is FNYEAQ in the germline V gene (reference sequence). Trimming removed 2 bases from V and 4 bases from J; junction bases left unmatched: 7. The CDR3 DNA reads TGTGCCAGCAGCTTAAGGGGACTAGCGATGCTAGAGACCCAGTACTTC. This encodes CASSLRGLAMLETQYF.

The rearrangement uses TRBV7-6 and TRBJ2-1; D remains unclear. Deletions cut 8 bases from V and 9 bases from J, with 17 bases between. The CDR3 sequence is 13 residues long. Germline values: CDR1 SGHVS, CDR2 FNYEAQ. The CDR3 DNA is TGTGCCAGCGCCCAAAATTTAGTAGGTGAGCAGTTCTTC. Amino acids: CASAQNLVGEQFF.

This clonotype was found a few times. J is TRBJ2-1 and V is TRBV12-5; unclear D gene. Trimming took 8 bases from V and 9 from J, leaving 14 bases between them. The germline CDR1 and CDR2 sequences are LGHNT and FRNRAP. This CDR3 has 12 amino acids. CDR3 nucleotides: TGTGCTAGTTCCGCGGCCGACACTGAGCAGTTCTTC. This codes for CASSAADTEQFF.

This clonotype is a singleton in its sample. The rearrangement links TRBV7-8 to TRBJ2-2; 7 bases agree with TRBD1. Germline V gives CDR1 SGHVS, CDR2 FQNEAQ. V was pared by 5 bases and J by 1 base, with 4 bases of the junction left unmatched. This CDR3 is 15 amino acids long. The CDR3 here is CASSQTGMNTGELFF. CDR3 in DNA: TGTGCCAGCAGCCAGACAGGGATGAACACCGGGGAGCTGTTTTTT.

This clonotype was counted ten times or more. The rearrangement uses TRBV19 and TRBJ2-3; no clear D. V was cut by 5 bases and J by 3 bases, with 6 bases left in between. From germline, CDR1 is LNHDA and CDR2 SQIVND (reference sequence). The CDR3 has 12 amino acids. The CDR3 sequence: CASSLSTDTQYF. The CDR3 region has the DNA TGTGCCAGTAGTCTATCAACAGATACGCAGTATTTT.

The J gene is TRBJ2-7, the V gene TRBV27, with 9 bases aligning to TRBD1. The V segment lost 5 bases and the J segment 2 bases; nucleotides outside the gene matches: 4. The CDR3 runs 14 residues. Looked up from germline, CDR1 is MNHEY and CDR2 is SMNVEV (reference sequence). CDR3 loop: CASSAHRGPYEQYF. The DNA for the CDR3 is TGTGCCAGCAGTGCCCACAGGGGGCCCTACGAGCAGTACTTC.

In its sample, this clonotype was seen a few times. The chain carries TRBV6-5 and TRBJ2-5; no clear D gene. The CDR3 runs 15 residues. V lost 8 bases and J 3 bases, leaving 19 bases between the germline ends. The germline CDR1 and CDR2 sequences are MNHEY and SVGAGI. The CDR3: CASLYRIRVEETQYF. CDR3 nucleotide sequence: TGTGCCAGCCTTTATCGTATTAGGGTTGAAGAGACCCAGTACTTC.

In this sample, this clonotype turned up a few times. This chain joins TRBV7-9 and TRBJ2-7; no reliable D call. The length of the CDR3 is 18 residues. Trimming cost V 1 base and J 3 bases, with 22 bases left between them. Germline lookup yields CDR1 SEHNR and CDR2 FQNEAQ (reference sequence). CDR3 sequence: CASSLGSREPRYLYEQYF. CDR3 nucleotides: TGTGCCAGCAGCTTAGGTTCCCGTGAGCCGCGATATCTCTACGAGCAGTACTTC. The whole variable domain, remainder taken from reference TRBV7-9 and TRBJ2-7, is DTGVSQNPRHKITKRGQNVTFRCDPISEHNRLYWYRQTLGQGPEFLTYFQNEAQLEKSRLLSDRFSAERPKGSFSTLEIQRTEQGDSAMYLCASSLGSREPRYLYEQYFGPGTRLTVT.

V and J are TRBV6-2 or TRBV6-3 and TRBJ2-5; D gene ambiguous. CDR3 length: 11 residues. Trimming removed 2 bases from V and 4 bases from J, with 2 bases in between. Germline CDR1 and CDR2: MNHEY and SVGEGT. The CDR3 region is CASSYLETQYF. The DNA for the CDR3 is TGTGCCAGCAGTTACCTAGAGACCCAGTACTTC.

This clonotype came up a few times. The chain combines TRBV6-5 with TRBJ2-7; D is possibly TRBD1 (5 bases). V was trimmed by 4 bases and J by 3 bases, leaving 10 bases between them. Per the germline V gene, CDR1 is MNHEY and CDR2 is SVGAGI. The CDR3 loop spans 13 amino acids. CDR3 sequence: CASSWGSSYEQYF. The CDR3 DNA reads TGTGCCAGCAGTTGGGGCAGCAGCTACGAGCAGTACTTC.

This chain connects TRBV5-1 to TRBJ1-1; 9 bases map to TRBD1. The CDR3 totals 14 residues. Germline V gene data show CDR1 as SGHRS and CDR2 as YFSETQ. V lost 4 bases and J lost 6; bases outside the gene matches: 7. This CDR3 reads CASSPGDRVAEAFF. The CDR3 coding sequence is TGCGCCAGCAGCCCTGGGGACAGGGTCGCTGAAGCTTTCTTT.

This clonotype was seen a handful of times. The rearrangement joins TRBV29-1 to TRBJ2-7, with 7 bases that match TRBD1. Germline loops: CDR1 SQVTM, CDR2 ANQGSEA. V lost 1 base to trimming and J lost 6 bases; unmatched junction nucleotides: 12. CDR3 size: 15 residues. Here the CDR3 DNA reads TGCAGCGTTGAAGTAGACCGACAGGGCCCGGGCGAGCAGTACTTC. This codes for CSVEVDRQGPGEQYF.

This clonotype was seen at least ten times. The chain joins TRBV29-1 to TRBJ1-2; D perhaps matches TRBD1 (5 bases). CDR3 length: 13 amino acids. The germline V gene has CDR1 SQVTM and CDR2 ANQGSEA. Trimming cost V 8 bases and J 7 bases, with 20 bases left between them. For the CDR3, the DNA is TGCAGCTCATGGAATCCGGGACTCTCTGGCTACACCTTC. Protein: CSSWNPGLSGYTF.

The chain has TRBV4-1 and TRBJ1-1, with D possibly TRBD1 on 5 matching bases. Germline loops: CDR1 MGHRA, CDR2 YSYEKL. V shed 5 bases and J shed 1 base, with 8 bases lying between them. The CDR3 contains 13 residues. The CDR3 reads CASSGRENTEAFF. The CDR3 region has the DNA TGCGCCAGCAGCGGCAGGGAGAACACTGAAGCTTTCTTT.